This T cell receptor (beta chain) is drawn from a study of T cells in Graves' hyperthyroidism and ophthalmopathy. CDR3 length equals 18 residues. The germline V gene has CDR1 SGHNT and CDR2 YENEEA. V was clipped by 5 bases and J by 0 bases, with 20 bases between them. RNA transcripts provided the source from which TCR beta CDR3 regions were amplified. The HTBI primer set served for first-round RT-PCR of the TCR CDR3. One entry per CDR3 protein, called by TCRdb with MiXCR from the multiplex PCR reads. Of about half a million distinct CDR3 sequences in the sample, roughly a sixth were seen once. Exclusion criteria comprised uncontrolled infection, other autoimmune disease, pregnancy or lactation. This clonotype was counted many times.

The material sequenced was blood. The sequence was collected from a woman in her 30s with Graves' ophthalmopathy. The rearrangement uses TRBV11-3 and TRBJ2-1; tentatively, D is TRBD2 (6 bases). CDR3 DNA sequence: TGTGCCAGCAGCCCTCGGGGGTGGGGACGGAGCTCCTACAATGAGCAGTTCTTC. Protein product: CASSPRGWGRSSYNEQFF.